This entry describes one T cell receptor (beta chain). The antigen remains undetermined. The data were taken from a study of cytomegalovirus exposure and HLA in healthy donors. Whole-study context: Across 350 to 500 genotyped donors, 81% landed in the Caucasian-associated ancestry cluster. Broader study findings: The study carried out a later analysis of TCR beta sequences. It associated some 17,000 of them with specific HLA alleles at a false discovery rate of 0.05. Later analysis reportedly placed an Asian-associated ancestry cluster below the roughly 700-donor mean in N-insertions. Excluded were some V segments that proved indistinguishable, including TRBV6-2 and TRBV6-3.

PCR primers comprised 60 Vbeta and 13 Jbeta primers. Profiling relied on immunoSEQ multiplex PCR, and the TCRdb table lists in-frame clones only, not all of them. This sample has about 180,000 clones, with 79% found just once. The CDR3 is made up of 12 amino acids. Unmatched junction bases numbered 7, after V lost 5 bases and J lost 13 bases. The germline CDR1 and CDR2 sequences are SEHNR and FQNEAQ (reference sequence). V gene TRBV7-9 combines with J gene TRBJ2-3; TRBD2 matches 9 bases. Sequences were obtained from PBMCs. The clonotype comes from a woman aged 40 to 50 in good health and CMV-seronegative. The CDR3, as DNA: TGTGCCAGCAGCGGACAGGCGGGGGGGAAGTATTTT. Amino acids: CASSGQAGGKYF.